The present T cell receptor (beta chain) was sequenced within a study of cytomegalovirus exposure and HLA in healthy donors. V was clipped by 5 bases and J by 4 bases, with 21 bases between them. Germline assignment: CDR1 GTSNPN and CDR2 SVGIG (reference sequence). This CDR3 has 17 amino acids. Primers: 60 Vbeta forward and 13 Jbeta reverse. The data were produced by immunoSEQ multiplex PCR, yet TCRdb's version contains in-frame clones alone and is incomplete. The sample contains more than 85,000 clones, approximately 81% of which appear only once. Sequencing was done on a sample of PBMCs. This clonotype was sampled from a male donor in good health and CMV-seropositive. This chain connects TRBV30 to TRBJ2-6; TRBD1 might be the D (5 bases). CDR3 coding DNA: TGTGCCTGGGCAAGGGCAGGGATATTTTCGGGGGCCAACGTCCTGACTTTC. Amino acid sequence: CAWARAGIFSGANVLTF.